Shown below are 30 T cell receptor beta chains from a single sample sequenced in a study of CD8 T cells in ankylosing spondylitis. The study, taken as a whole, reports: For ankylosing spondylitis blood, a TCR beta motif of roughly 8 highly homologous variants appeared characteristic.

MiXCR was run by TCRdb on the 5' RACE reads, yielding one entry per CDR3 protein. Here the sample spans about 450,000 distinct CDR3 sequences, more than 25% being singletons. Their recognized antigens are unknown. The material sequenced was blood, either unsorted or a sorted T cell fraction (not recorded which). The receptor source for this set is a male donor with ankylosing spondylitis.

Only a few counts were recorded for this clonotype. This chain connects TRBV7-2 to TRBJ1-5; TRBD1 aligns across 8 bases. CDR3 size: 14 residues. Germline-derived CDR1 and CDR2 are SGHTA and FQGNSA. V lost 3 bases to trimming and J lost 6 bases; unmatched junction nucleotides: 4. This CDR3 is CASSFGTGGQPQHF. In nucleotides, the CDR3 is TGTGCCAGCAGCTTCGGGACAGGCGGTCAGCCCCAGCATTTT.

This clonotype has a count of ten or more. V usage is TRBV6-5 and J usage is TRBJ2-2, with D possibly being TRBD2 (6 bases). The V end was cut by 1 base, the J end by 5 bases, with 11 bases between. Germline CDR1 reads MNHEY; CDR2 reads SVGAGI. The CDR3 is 15 amino acids. The CDR3 nucleotides read TGTGCCAGCAGTTACTTGGCGGGGCAGACCGGGGAGCTGTTTTTT. Protein: CASSYLAGQTGELFF.

This clonotype came up once. The CDR3 DNA follows: TGTGCCAGCAGTAAATCACAGGGGCCCCAGTCACCCCTCCACTTT. Translating gives CASSKSQGPQSPLHF. This chain connects TRBV28 to TRBJ1-6; TRBD1 matches at 7 bases. From germline, CDR1 is MDHEN and CDR2 SYDVKM. After removal of 5 bases from V and 10 bases from J, the junction contained 11 bases not matched to a gene. The CDR3 runs to 15 residues.

Only a few counts were recorded for this clonotype. V and J are TRBV20-1 and TRBJ1-2, with TRBD1 matching over 9 bases. The length of the CDR3 is 13 residues. Germline V lookup: CDR1 DFQATT, CDR2 SNEGSKA (reference sequence). Trimming at V came to 4 bases and at J to 5 bases, leaving 5 bases not matched to a gene. CDR3 sequence reads: CSAIQGAEYGYTF. In DNA form, the CDR3 reads TGCAGTGCTATACAGGGGGCAGAATATGGCTACACCTTC.

Only a few counts were recorded for this clonotype. The chain couples TRBV20-1 to TRBJ2-5; 10 nucleotides line up with TRBD1. The germline V gene has CDR1 DFQATT and CDR2 SNEGSKA (reference sequence). V shed 5 bases and J 5 bases; nucleotides not matched to a gene: 8. This CDR3 contains 14 residues. The CDR3 nucleotides read TGCAGTGCTGAAAGTGGGACAGGGGTGGAGACCCAGTACTTC. As protein: CSAESGTGVETQYF.

This clonotype was seen a handful of times. The gene calls are TRBV10-3 and TRBJ2-5; D uncertain. V was trimmed by 0 bases and J by 2 bases, leaving 10 bases between them. The CDR3 is 15 residues long. CDR1 ENHRY and CDR2 SYGVKD come from the germline V gene. The CDR3 DNA is TGTGCCATCAGTGAGTCAGGGCGATTACAAGAGACCCAGTACTTC. Its translation is CAISESGRLQETQYF.

The chain carries TRBV18 and TRBJ2-5; no reliable D call. Trimming cost V 0 bases and J 3 bases, with 5 bases left between them. The CDR3 contains 13 residues. The germline gives CDR1 KGHSH, CDR2 LQKENI. DNA of the CDR3: TGTGCCAGCTCACCACCGGGGAAAGAGACCCAGTACTTC. The encoded protein is CASSPPGKETQYF.

This clonotype was seen a few times. In DNA, the CDR3 is TGTGCCAGCAGCTCAGGGAGGAAGAACTACGAGCAGTACGTC. Its protein is CASSSGRKNYEQYV. The chain is built from TRBV11-2 and TRBJ2-7; maybe TRBD2 (6 bases). V lost 4 bases to trimming and J lost 3 bases, with 13 bases between them. This CDR3 comprises 14 residues. From germline, CDR1 is SGHAT and CDR2 FQNNGV.

A few counts support this clonotype. The chain couples TRBV4-2 to TRBJ2-2; the D gene is possibly TRBD2 (6 bases). The CDR3 is 13 amino acids. The germline CDR1 and CDR2 sequences are LGHNA and YNFKEQ. Trimming cost V 4 bases and J 14 bases, with 17 bases left between them. CDR3 in amino acids: CASSPGTSGGLFF. The CDR3 DNA sequence: TGTGCCAGCAGCCCCGGGACCTCCGGGGGTCTGTTTTTT.

This clonotype was detected a few times. This sequence joins TRBV24-1 and TRBJ2-3; TRBD2 matches at 8 bases. This CDR3 is 15 amino acids long. Germline CDR1 and CDR2: KGHDR and SFDVKD. Losses at the gene ends were 7 bases for V and 4 bases for J; bases not matched to a gene: 9. The CDR3 region is CATSPAGEGPDTQYF. CDR3 nucleotide sequence: TGTGCCACCAGCCCAGCGGGAGAGGGCCCAGATACGCAGTATTTT.

The gene calls are TRBV20-1 and TRBJ1-1; possible D gene TRBD1, 5 bases. Per the germline V gene, CDR1 is DFQATT and CDR2 is SNEGSKA (reference sequence). Trimming cost V 1 base and J 5 bases, with 17 bases left between them. The CDR3 has 15 residues. The CDR3 spells CSARGLETGGTEAFF. For the CDR3, the DNA is TGCAGTGCTAGAGGGCTAGAGACCGGGGGAACTGAAGCTTTCTTT.

A few counts support this clonotype. V usage is TRBV9 and J usage is TRBJ2-1; 8 bases map to TRBD2. Germline V gene sequence: CDR1 SGDLS, CDR2 YYNGEE. The CDR3 has 15 amino acids. Unmatched junction bases numbered 7, after V lost 0 bases and J lost 8 bases. The CDR3 here is CASSVGAGVGYEQFF. The CDR3 DNA reads as TGTGCCAGCAGCGTAGGAGCGGGAGTTGGTTATGAGCAGTTCTTC.

This sequence joins TRBV20-1 and TRBJ2-3; 15 positions match TRBD2. Trimming took 3 bases from V and 4 from J; bases not matched to a gene: 5. The CDR3 contains 16 residues. Germline V gene sequence: CDR1 DFQATT, CDR2 SNEGSKA (reference sequence). This CDR3 reads CSARGLAGGMADTQYF. In DNA, the CDR3 is TGCAGTGCTAGGGGACTAGCGGGAGGTATGGCAGATACGCAGTATTTT.

This clonotype was seen a single time. The rearrangement links TRBV10-1 to TRBJ2-5, with D maybe TRBD2 (6 bases). The CDR3 is 15 residues long. The germline V gene encodes CDR1 WNHNN and CDR2 SYGVQD (reference sequence). V lost 3 bases, J lost 5 bases, and 16 bases lay in between. The CDR3 DNA reads as TGCGCCAGCAGTGAACTAAGTCCCAGCGGGGAGACCCAGTACTTC. Translating it yields CASSELSPSGETQYF.

This clonotype was counted between two and nine times. The gene calls are TRBV20-1 and TRBJ2-3, with D possibly being TRBD1 (6 bases). V was shortened by 0 bases and J by 3 bases, with 13 bases between the two germline ends. This CDR3 is built from 15 residues. Germline V gene sequence: CDR1 DFQATT, CDR2 SNEGSKA (reference sequence). CDR3 DNA sequence: TGCAGTGCTAGAGATCAAGGGGGTGGGACAGATACGCAGTATTTT. It yields the protein CSARDQGGGTDTQYF.

The V and J genes are TRBV29-1 and TRBJ2-1; TRBD2 might be the D (6 bases). The CDR3 extends over 13 amino acids. The germline V gene encodes CDR1 SQVTM and CDR2 ANQGSEA. V was cut by 6 bases and J by 4 bases, with 13 bases left in between. In DNA form, the CDR3 reads TGCAGCGTGGGAGGCCAGGATTACAATGAGCAGTTCTTC. Protein product: CSVGGQDYNEQFF.

The chain links TRBV7-8 to TRBJ1-5, with unresolved D. V was pared by 1 base and J by 0 bases, with 7 bases between. The V gene's germline CDR1 is SGHVS and CDR2 FQNEAQ. The CDR3 is 15 residues long. The CDR3 is CASSLGYGSNQPQHF. The CDR3 DNA sequence: TGTGCCAGCAGCTTAGGTTACGGTAGCAATCAGCCCCAGCATTTT. Variable domain in full (rest from reference TRBV7-8 and TRBJ1-5): GAGVSQSPRYKVAKRGQDVALRCDPISGHVSLFWYQQALGQGPEFLTYFQNEAQLDKSGLPSDRFFAERPEGSVSTLKIQRTQQEDSAVYLCASSLGYGSNQPQHFGDGTRLSIL.

This clonotype was picked up a small number of times. The rearrangement uses TRBV11-3 and TRBJ2-3; D gene unclear. Germline-derived CDR1 and CDR2 are SGHNT and YENEEA. The CDR3 covers 16 residues. V shed 5 bases and J shed 0 bases, with 15 bases lying between them. CDR3: CASSPTATESTDTQYF. The CDR3 DNA reads as TGTGCCAGCAGCCCGACGGCTACAGAGAGCACAGATACGCAGTATTTT.

The gene calls are TRBV12-3 or TRBV12-4 and TRBJ2-2; 12 bases line up with TRBD1. J lost 7 bases, V lost 10 bases, and 7 bases had no gene match. This CDR3 comprises 14 residues. For the CDR3, the DNA is TGTGCCAACCGGGACAGGGGGCTGGACGGGGAGCTGTTTTTT. Protein: CANRDRGLDGELFF.

The chain combines TRBV10-3 with TRBJ1-3; TRBD1 is a possible D gene (5 bases). CDR1 ENHRY and CDR2 SYGVKD come from the germline V gene. The CDR3 has 16 amino acids. V gave up 3 bases and J gave up 1 base, with 13 bases separating them. CDR3 protein: CAISDMGTLSGNTIYF. The CDR3 DNA is TGTGCCATCAGTGACATGGGGACTCTATCTGGAAACACCATATATTTT.

This clonotype showed up many times. V is TRBV27 and J is TRBJ2-1; TRBD2 matches at 10 bases. The J segment lost 1 base and the V segment lost 2 bases, leaving 8 bases of the junction unmatched. Germline V gene lookup returns CDR1 MNHEY and CDR2 SMNVEV (reference sequence). This CDR3 has 18 amino acids. CDR3 bases: TGTGCCAGCAGTTTACAGCCTAGCGGGAGCAGATCCTACAATGAGCAGTTCTTC. Its translation is CASSLQPSGSRSYNEQFF.

Ten or more counts support this clonotype. The CDR3 here is CASSLSGRGGDTEAFF. For the CDR3, the DNA is TGCGCCAGCAGCTTAAGTGGAAGAGGGGGTGACACTGAAGCTTTCTTT. The chain employs TRBV5-1 and TRBJ1-1; TRBD1 might be the D (6 bases). The germline gives CDR1 SGHRS, CDR2 YFSETQ. V lost 2 bases to trimming and J lost 3 bases, with 17 bases between them. CDR3 length: 16 amino acids. The complete variable domain, with remaining parts taken from reference TRBV5-1 and TRBJ1-1, reads KAGVTQTPRYLIKTRGQQVTLSCSPISGHRSVSWYQQTPGQGLQFLFEYFSETQRNKGNFPGRFSGRQFSNSRSEMNVSTLELGDSALYLCASSLSGRGGDTEAFFGQGTRLTVV.

V usage is TRBV20-1 and J usage is TRBJ2-1; D call uncertain. The germline V gene has CDR1 DFQATT and CDR2 SNEGSKA (reference sequence). The CDR3 has 11 residues. Trimming left V 1 base short and J 7 bases short, with 5 bases between. This CDR3 reads CSARVLNEQFF. The CDR3 bases are TGCAGTGCTAGAGTTCTTAATGAGCAGTTCTTC.

This sequence joins TRBV20-1 and TRBJ2-1; TRBD2 might be the D (6 bases). The germline V and J ends were trimmed by 3 bases and 10 bases, with 19 bases remaining between them. This CDR3 has 14 residues. The germline V gene encodes CDR1 DFQATT and CDR2 SNEGSKA (reference sequence). Written as DNA, the CDR3 is TGCAGTGCTAGGGCCTTGGGGGGAGACCTAGAGCAGTTCTTC. It yields the protein CSARALGGDLEQFF.

The chain joins TRBV20-1 to TRBJ2-7; D unresolved. The length of the CDR3 is 13 residues. Trimming left V 0 bases short and J 2 bases short, with 8 bases between. Germline V gene data show CDR1 as DFQATT and CDR2 as SNEGSKA (reference sequence). The CDR3 region is CSARDPVAYEQYF. The CDR3 nucleotides read TGCAGTGCTAGAGACCCGGTTGCCTACGAGCAGTACTTC.

Only a few counts were recorded for this clonotype. The gene calls are TRBV5-1 and TRBJ1-4; weak D call: TRBD1 (5 bases). The CDR3 is made up of 16 amino acids. V lost 4 bases and J lost 6, with 19 bases in between. CDR1 is SGHRS and CDR2 is YFSETQ in the germline V gene. In nucleotides, the CDR3 is TGCGCCAGCAGCGCCTGGACAATGCGACGAGATGAAAAACTGTTTTTT. As protein: CASSAWTMRRDEKLFF. Full variable domain (missing parts from reference TRBV5-1 and TRBJ1-4): KAGVTQTPRYLIKTRGQQVTLSCSPISGHRSVSWYQQTPGQGLQFLFEYFSETQRNKGNFPGRFSGRQFSNSRSEMNVSTLELGDSALYLCASSAWTMRRDEKLFFGSGTQLSVL.

The chain has TRBV5-1 and TRBJ1-1; TRBD1 is a possible D gene (6 bases). V was pared by 8 bases and J by 3 bases, with 17 bases between. Germline CDR1 is SGHRS and CDR2 is YFSETQ. The CDR3 consists of 14 residues. The CDR3 DNA is TGCGCCAGTACCCTACAGGGCCCCCACACTGAAGCTTTCTTT. Translated: CASTLQGPHTEAFF. The whole variable domain, filled in from reference TRBV5-1 and TRBJ1-1, reads KAGVTQTPRYLIKTRGQQVTLSCSPISGHRSVSWYQQTPGQGLQFLFEYFSETQRNKGNFPGRFSGRQFSNSRSEMNVSTLELGDSALYLCASTLQGPHTEAFFGQGTRLTVV.

The chain couples TRBV5-1 to TRBJ2-1; 11 nucleotides agree with TRBD2. Per germline, CDR1 SGHRS and CDR2 YFSETQ. The CDR3 is 13 residues long. V was clipped by 2 bases and J by 8 bases; unmatched bases: 0. CDR3 sequence (DNA): TGCGCCAGCAGCTTACTAGCGGGAGATGAGCAGTTCTTC. Translated: CASSLLAGDEQFF.

The chain uses TRBV28 and TRBJ1-6; no reliable D call. V was clipped by 5 bases and J by 5 bases, with 13 bases between them. Germline V gene lookup returns CDR1 MDHEN and CDR2 SYDVKM. This CDR3 is built from 15 residues. The CDR3 sequence: CASSPLNTNNSPLHF. Written as DNA, the CDR3 is TGTGCCAGCAGTCCCCTTAACACCAATAATTCACCCCTCCACTTT.

V usage is TRBV19 and J usage is TRBJ1-1; D unclear. Germline loops: CDR1 LNHDA, CDR2 SQIVND (reference sequence). Trimming stripped 5 bases from V and 5 bases from J, with 12 bases between. This CDR3 has 13 amino acids. CDR3 region: CASSPRLSTEAFF. CDR3 DNA: TGTGCCAGTAGTCCCAGGTTATCGACTGAAGCTTTCTTT.